A selection of T cell receptor beta chains follows, all from one sample in a study of T cells expressing NK-cell markers. TCRdb reprocessed the 5' RACE reads and stores each CDR3 protein as one record, lacking DNA. Recorded for this sample: some 460,000 distinct CDR3 sequences. The sample was blood T cells: a sorted CD56 or NKG2C T cell subset, CD4+ or CD8+ T cells, or bulk PBMC T cells (not recorded which). The receptors originated from a woman aged 50 to 65 in good health. CDR3s include the opening cysteine and the closing phenylalanine or tryptophan. The order of the fields is J gene, V gene, CDR3 protein.

J: TRBJ2-1
V: TRBV7-6
CDR3: CASSSQPGTSGNEQFF

J: TRBJ2-5
V: TRBV5-1
CDR3: CASSGQGLQQETQYF

J: TRBJ1-1
V: TRBV29-1
CDR3: CSVAWAGPNTEAFF

J: TRBJ1-5
V: TRBV2
CDR3: CASSSRQGQWNQPQHF

J: TRBJ1-5
V: TRBV28
CDR3: CASSFRSVGLEQPQHF

J: TRBJ2-7
V: TRBV9
CDR3: CASSVLGQGSTEQYF

J: TRBJ2-3
V: TRBV5-1
CDR3: CASSLEPPGWDTDTQYF

J: TRBJ2-2
V: TRBV5-8
CDR3: CASPMRHTGELFF

J: TRBJ1-2
V: TRBV9
CDR3: CASSTHVPYGYTF

J: TRBJ1-2
V: TRBV12-3/TRBV12-4
CDR3: CASSPGDREGGYTF

J: TRBJ2-2
V: TRBV27
CDR3: CASMDWKGKIGELFF

J: TRBJ1-6
V: TRBV20-1
CDR3: CSARDRGSPLHF

J: TRBJ2-1
V: TRBV25-1
CDR3: CASTWTGGNEQFF

J: TRBJ1-1
V: TRBV25-1
CDR3: CASSGVGDTEAFF

J: TRBJ2-6
V: TRBV10-3
CDR3: CAISDRLSGANVLTF

J: TRBJ2-1
V: TRBV7-2
CDR3: CASSLIGGAEQFF

J: TRBJ2-3
V: TRBV5-1
CDR3: CASRTSRMAADTQYF

J: TRBJ1-1
V: TRBV2
CDR3: CATRTGQNTEAFF

J: TRBJ1-2
V: TRBV7-9
CDR3: CASRKSAVDGYTF

J: TRBJ1-4
V: TRBV27
CDR3: CASSYSGTRDEKLFF

J: TRBJ1-3
V: TRBV12-3/TRBV12-4
CDR3: CASRPGRRGNTIYF

J: TRBJ1-1
V: TRBV3-1
CDR3: CASSQEAGWAFF

J: TRBJ2-1
V: TRBV5-1
CDR3: CASSLTGGGHNEQFF

J: TRBJ2-1
V: TRBV20-1
CDR3: CSAAVRGPKSEQFF